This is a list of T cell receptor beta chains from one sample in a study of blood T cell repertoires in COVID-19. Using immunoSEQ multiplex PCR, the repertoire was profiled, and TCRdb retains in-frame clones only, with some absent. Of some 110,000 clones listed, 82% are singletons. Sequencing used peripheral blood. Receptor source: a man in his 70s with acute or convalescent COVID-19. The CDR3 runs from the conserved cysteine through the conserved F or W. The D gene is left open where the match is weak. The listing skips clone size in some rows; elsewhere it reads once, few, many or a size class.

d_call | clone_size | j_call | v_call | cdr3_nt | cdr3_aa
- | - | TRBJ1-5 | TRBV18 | TGTGCCAGCTCACCACCGGGGGGGAATAGCAATCAGCCCCAGCATTTT | CASSPPGGNSNQPQHF
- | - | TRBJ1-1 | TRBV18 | TGTGCCAGCTCACAAACAAGGTGGGGCCTTAACACTGAAGCTTTCTTT | CASSQTRWGLNTEAFF
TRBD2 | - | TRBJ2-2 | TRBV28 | TGTGCCAGCAGTTTACGGACTAGCGGGGGATCCGGGGAGCTGTTTTTT | CASSLRTSGGSGELFF
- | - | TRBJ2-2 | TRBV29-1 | TGCAGCGCACACCTTCCGACCGGGGAGCTGTTTTTT | CSAHLPTGELFF
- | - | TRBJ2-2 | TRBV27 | TGTGCCAGCAGTTTCAAGGGGTCGAACACCGGGGAGCTGTTTTTT | CASSFKGSNTGELFF
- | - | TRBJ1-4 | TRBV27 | TGTGCCAGCAGGTCATCGGGGTTTTACGAAAAACTGTTTTTT | CASRSSGFYEKLFF
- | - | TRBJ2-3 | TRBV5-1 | TGCGCCAGCAGACTGACGGGTAGCGATACGCAGTATTTT | CASRLTGSDTQYF
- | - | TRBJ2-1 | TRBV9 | TGTGCCAGCAGCGCTGCCCTAGCCGGCTACAATGAGCAGTTCTTC | CASSAALAGYNEQFF
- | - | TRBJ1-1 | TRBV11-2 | TGTGCCAGCAGCTTAGATGGTATAGGGGCCACTGAAGCTTTCTTT | CASSLDGIGATEAFF
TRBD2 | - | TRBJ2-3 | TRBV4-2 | TGTGCCAGCAGCCAAGATATAGCGGGAGCAAGAAATACGCAGTATTTT | CASSQDIAGARNTQYF
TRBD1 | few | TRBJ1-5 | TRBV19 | TGTGCCAGTAGTACCCGCGGGACAGGGAATCAGCCCCAGCATTTT | CASSTRGTGNQPQHF
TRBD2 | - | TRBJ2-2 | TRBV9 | TGTGCCAGCAGCGTAGTATGGGGGACTAGCGCGAACACCGGGGAGCTGTTTTTT | CASSVVWGTSANTGELFF
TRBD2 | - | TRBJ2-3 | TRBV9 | TGTGCCAGCAGCCCCCGCCACCTAGCGGGAGCAGATACGCAGTATTTT | CASSPRHLAGADTQYF
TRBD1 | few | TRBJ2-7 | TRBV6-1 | TGTGCCAGCAGTGAAGTGGCAGGGGGATACGAGCAGTACTTC | CASSEVAGGYEQYF
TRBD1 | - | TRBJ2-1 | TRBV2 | TGTGCCAGCAGTCGAGGGGGCGGAAGCTCCTACAATGAGCAGTTCTTC | CASSRGGGSSYNEQFF
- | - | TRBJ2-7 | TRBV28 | TGTGCCAGCAGTCCCCAGGTCTCCGAGCAGTACTTC | CASSPQVSEQYF
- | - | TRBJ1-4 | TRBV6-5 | TGTGCCAGCGGGGGGGTTGCAACTAATGAAAAACTGTTTTTT | CASGGVATNEKLFF
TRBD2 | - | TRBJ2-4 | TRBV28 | TGTGCCAGCAGTTTGTGGACTAGCGGGGGTCTAGCCAAAAACATTCAGTACTTC | CASSLWTSGGLAKNIQYF
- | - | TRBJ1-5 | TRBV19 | TGTGCCAGTAGTGTCGAAGGGGGAAATCAGCCCCAGCATTTT | CASSVEGGNQPQHF
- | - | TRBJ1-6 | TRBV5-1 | TGCGCCAGCAGCTTGGCACAGGGAAATTCACCCCTCCACTTT | CASSLAQGNSPLHF
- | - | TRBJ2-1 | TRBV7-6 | TGTGCCAGCAGCTACCGGACAGCCCAAAGCTCCTACAATGAGCAGTTCTTC | CASSYRTAQSSYNEQFF
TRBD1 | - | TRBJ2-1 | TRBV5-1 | TGCGCCAGCAGCTTGAGAAGTATGGGACAGGGTATTAATGAGCAGTTCTTC | CASSLRSMGQGINEQFF
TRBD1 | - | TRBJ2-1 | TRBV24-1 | TGTGCCACCAGTGATTTCGGGACAGGGGACAATGAGCAGTTCTTC | CATSDFGTGDNEQFF
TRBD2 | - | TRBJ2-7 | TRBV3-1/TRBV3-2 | TGTGCCAGCAGCCCGGCCGGGACTAGCGGGAGACGAGGGGAGCAGTACTTC | CASSPAGTSGRRGEQYF
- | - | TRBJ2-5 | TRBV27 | TGTGCCAGCAGTTTAGGGCAGGGGATGAGGAAGACCCAGTACTTC | CASSLGQGMRKTQYF
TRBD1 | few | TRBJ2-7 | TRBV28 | TGTGCCAGCACCCCGTCCGGGACAGGGTGGTACGAGCAGTACTTC | CASTPSGTGWYEQYF
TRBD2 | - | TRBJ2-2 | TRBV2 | TGTGCCAGCACCCTAGCGGGAGGTCCCACCGGGGAGCTGTTTTTT | CASTLAGGPTGELFF
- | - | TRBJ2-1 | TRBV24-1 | TGTGCCACCAGTGACTCCACCACCCTTCGGAATGAGCAGTTCTTC | CATSDSTTLRNEQFF
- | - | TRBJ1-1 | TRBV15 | TGTGCCACCAGCAGAGGGGGGGGAGCTTTCTTT | CATSRGGGAFF
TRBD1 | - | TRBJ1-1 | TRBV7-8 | TGTGCCAGCAGCTCCCGGGACAGGAACACTGAAGCTTTCTTT | CASSSRDRNTEAFF
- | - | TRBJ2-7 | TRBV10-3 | TGTGCCATCAGGAGGGCGGGGCATCCCTACGAGCAGTACTTC | CAIRRAGHPYEQYF